The rows below give T cell receptor beta chains drawn from one sample of a study of CD8 T cells in ankylosing spondylitis. TCRdb re-called the 5' RACE reads with MiXCR, one entry per CDR3 protein. The data hold over 600,000 distinct CDR3 sequences, with around a fifth observed a single time. Sequenced material: blood, either unsorted or a sorted T cell fraction (not recorded which). The receptors were sampled from a male donor with ankylosing spondylitis. The CDR3 runs from the conserved cysteine through the conserved F or W. A D gene is named only where the DNA matches it firmly. Expanded clones are given a class, and other clones once, few, many or no size at all.

d_gene	v_gene	abundance	j_gene	len	CDR3aa	CDR3nt
TRBD1	TRBV2	few	TRBJ1-4	13	CASRTGEGEKLFF	TGTGCCAGCAGGACAGGGGAGGGAGAAAAACTGTTTTTT
TRBD2	TRBV27	-	TRBJ2-7	16	CASSLNPSGSGYEQYF	TGTGCCAGCAGCCTCAACCCTAGCGGGAGTGGGTACGAGCAGTACTTC
TRBD1	TRBV29-1	-	TRBJ2-1	13	CSVGTGGPNEQFF	TGCAGCGTCGGGACAGGGGGCCCCAATGAGCAGTTCTTC
TRBD1	TRBV4-3	-	TRBJ2-1	16	CASSPVTGGSYNEQFF	TGCGCCAGCAGCCCAGTGACAGGGGGCTCCTACAATGAGCAGTTCTTC
-	TRBV11-2	few	TRBJ1-2	15	CASRLPGTLNYGYTF	TGTGCCAGCAGGCTACCCGGCACACTTAACTATGGCTACACCTTC
TRBD2	TRBV4-2	-	TRBJ2-5	19	CASSQDRIPGLAGAETQYF	TGTGCCAGCAGCCAAGACCGAATACCCGGACTAGCGGGGGCGGAGACCCAGTACTTC
-	TRBV4-1	-	TRBJ1-1	13	CASSLRFSTEAFF	TGCGCCAGCAGCCTCAGGTTTTCCACTGAAGCTTTCTTT
-	TRBV7-9	few	TRBJ1-2	16	CASSPWGDLVDYGYTF	TGTGCCAGCAGCCCTTGGGGGGATCTCGTCGACTATGGCTACACCTTC
-	TRBV9	many	TRBJ2-1	13	CASSPPSHNEQFF	TGTGCCAGCAGCCCTCCGTCCCACAATGAGCAGTTCTTC
-	TRBV4-1	few	TRBJ1-1	18	CASSQSDLNQAMNTEAFF	TGCGCCAGCAGCCAAAGCGATCTCAATCAGGCCATGAACACTGAAGCTTTCTTT
TRBD2	TRBV7-3	-	TRBJ2-5	15	CASSSRTSGKETQYF	TGTGCCAGCAGCTCCCGGACTAGCGGTAAAGAGACCCAGTACTTC
-	TRBV7-9	-	TRBJ1-2	13	CASSSGLDYGYTF	TGTGCCAGCAGCTCCGGGTTGGACTATGGCTACACCTTC
-	TRBV12-3/TRBV12-4	-	TRBJ2-7	15	CASSRGQTGSYEQYF	TGTGCCAGCAGCCGAGGACAGACCGGCTCCTACGAGCAGTACTTC
-	TRBV5-1	many	TRBJ2-3	14	CASSLAGVWDTQYF	TGCGCCAGCAGCTTGGCGGGGGTTTGGGATACGCAGTATTTT
-	TRBV24-1	few	TRBJ1-3	16	CATSDSGGSSGNTIYF	TGTGCCACCAGTGATTCGGGAGGAAGCTCTGGAAACACCATATATTTT
TRBD2	TRBV7-2	few	TRBJ2-2	17	CASSLWGAGGSTGELFF	TGTGCCAGCAGCTTGTGGGGGGCGGGAGGTTCCACCGGGGAGCTGTTTTTT
-	TRBV4-3	-	TRBJ1-4	15	CASSQGSAGGEKLFF	TGCGCCAGCAGCCAAGGATCAGCGGGTGGGGAAAAACTGTTTTTT
-	TRBV15	-	TRBJ1-6	16	CATLRRDSTYNSPLHF	TGTGCCACCCTCAGGCGGGATAGCACCTATAATTCACCCCTCCACTTT
TRBD2	TRBV12-3/TRBV12-4	-	TRBJ2-1	16	CASTRGGLGPHNEQFF	TGTGCCAGCACACGGGGCGGACTAGGGCCCCACAATGAGCAGTTCTTC
-	TRBV11-2	-	TRBJ2-1	17	CASSFRDRLSSYNEQFF	TGTGCCAGCAGCTTCCGGGACCGCCTGAGCTCCTACAATGAGCAGTTCTTC
-	TRBV11-2	few	TRBJ2-6	17	CASSLVVGADGANVLTF	TGTGCCAGCAGCTTAGTGGTCGGGGCGGACGGGGCCAACGTCCTGACTTTC
-	TRBV6-5	-	TRBJ1-5	15	CASSSTAYSNQPQHF	TGTGCCAGCAGTTCAACAGCTTATAGCAATCAGCCCCAGCATTTT
-	TRBV25-1	few	TRBJ2-7	9	CASSAEQYF	TGTGCCAGCTCCGCCGAGCAGTACTTC
-	TRBV5-1	-	TRBJ2-2	16	CASSFRRDPDTGELFF	TGCGCCAGCAGCTTCCGCCGGGACCCCGACACCGGGGAGCTGTTTTTT
-	TRBV15	-	TRBJ2-1	15	CATRPDRSSYNEQFF	TGTGCCACCAGACCTGACAGGAGCTCCTACAATGAGCAGTTCTTC
TRBD2	TRBV12-3/TRBV12-4	many	TRBJ2-1	13	CASSVAGRNEQFF	TGTGCCAGCAGCGTAGCGGGGCGCAATGAGCAGTTCTTC
-	TRBV7-3	few	TRBJ2-7	14	CASSLGPLGSEQYF	TGTGCCAGCAGCTTAGGCCCCCTCGGCAGCGAGCAGTACTTC
-	TRBV20-1	-	TRBJ1-1	13	CSAHGVMNTEAFF	TGCAGTGCTCACGGGGTAATGAACACTGAAGCTTTCTTT
-	TRBV4-1	few	TRBJ1-1	13	CASMRIINTEAFF	TGCGCCAGCATGCGGATCATTAACACTGAAGCTTTCTTT
-	TRBV12-3/TRBV12-4	many	TRBJ2-2	12	CASSDGYRELFF	TGTGCCAGCAGTGACGGGTACCGGGAGCTGTTTTTT
-	TRBV10-3	-	TRBJ2-7	13	CAISESAGQEQYF	TGTGCCATCAGTGAGTCGGCGGGTCAGGAGCAGTACTTC
TRBD2	TRBV12-3/TRBV12-4	-	TRBJ2-1	14	CASDSGGARNEQFF	TGTGCCAGCGATAGCGGGGGGGCCAGGAATGAGCAGTTCTTC
TRBD1	TRBV12-3/TRBV12-4	-	TRBJ1-2	14	CASSPSRGTGGYTF	TGTGCCAGCAGTCCTAGTAGGGGGACAGGGGGCTACACCTTC
-	TRBV7-9	many	TRBJ2-7	12	CASSPMGDEQYF	TGTGCCAGCAGCCCAATGGGTGACGAGCAGTACTTC
TRBD2	TRBV11-2	few	TRBJ2-3	18	CASSPGGRAGISTDTQYF	TGTGCCAGCAGTCCGGGGGGGAGAGCGGGGATTAGCACAGATACGCAGTATTTT
-	TRBV4-2	-	TRBJ2-1	17	CASSQDRPGVAEDEQFF	TGTGCCAGCAGCCAAGATAGGCCGGGAGTGGCCGAGGATGAGCAGTTCTTC
-	TRBV27	few	TRBJ1-4	15	CASSPSGETGEKLFF	TGTGCCAGCAGTCCCTCCGGCGAAACGGGTGAAAAACTGTTTTTT
TRBD1	TRBV12-3/TRBV12-4	few	TRBJ2-3	16	CASSPHQGADTDTQYF	TGTGCCAGCAGTCCCCACCAGGGGGCTGACACAGATACGCAGTATTTT
-	TRBV10-3	-	TRBJ2-7	13	CAISLLGSYEQYF	TGTGCCATCTCCCTCCTGGGATCCTACGAGCAGTACTTC
-	TRBV7-9	-	TRBJ1-4	15	CASRKAGWANEKLFF	TGTGCCAGCAGGAAAGCCGGGTGGGCTAATGAAAAACTGTTTTTT
-	TRBV12-5	-	TRBJ2-3	14	CASGFRDPRDTQYF	TGTGCTAGTGGTTTCCGAGACCCCAGGGATACGCAGTATTTT
TRBD1	TRBV12-3/TRBV12-4	many	TRBJ1-1	14	CASSSDRGPSEAFF	TGTGCCAGCAGTTCGGACAGGGGTCCGTCTGAAGCTTTCTTT
TRBD2	TRBV29-1	-	TRBJ2-3	14	CSVLGGRGADTQYF	TGCAGCGTTCTTGGCGGGAGAGGGGCAGATACGCAGTATTTT
-	TRBV4-3	few	TRBJ2-7	17	CASSQEPSGSGAYEQYF	TGCGCCAGCAGCCAAGAGCCCTCCGGTTCAGGGGCCTACGAGCAGTACTTC
-	TRBV20-1	-	TRBJ2-1	14	CSARREYSYNEQFF	TGCAGTGCTAGGAGGGAGTATTCCTACAATGAGCAGTTCTTC
-	TRBV27	few	TRBJ2-1	13	CASSLSNLNEQFF	TGTGCCAGCAGTTTATCGAACCTGAATGAGCAGTTCTTC
-	TRBV6-2/TRBV6-3	few	TRBJ2-2	17	CASSRPPLAKSSGELFF	TGTGCCAGCAGTCGACCCCCGCTAGCGAAGTCCTCCGGGGAGCTGTTTTTT
TRBD2	TRBV9	-	TRBJ2-3	15	CASSSQAGDTDTQYF	TGTGCCAGCAGCTCCCAAGCGGGGGACACAGATACGCAGTATTTT
-	TRBV21-1	-	TRBJ2-1	15	CASSKKLADYNEQFF	TGTGCCAGCAGCAAGAAACTAGCGGACTACAATGAGCAGTTCTTC
TRBD1	TRBV7-9	-	TRBJ1-1	15	CASSTGQGRDTEAFF	TGTGCCAGCAGCACGGGACAGGGTCGGGATACTGAAGCTTTCTTT
TRBD1	TRBV11-2	-	TRBJ2-1	16	CASKFAGTGPYNEQFF	TGTGCCAGCAAATTCGCCGGGACAGGGCCCTACAATGAGCAGTTCTTC
TRBD1	TRBV27	-	TRBJ1-1	17	CASSKGTGAYLNTEAFF	TGTGCCAGCAGTAAAGGGACAGGGGCTTATTTGAACACTGAAGCTTTCTTT
-	TRBV12-3/TRBV12-4	-	TRBJ1-1	15	CASSLQGPMNTEAFF	TGTGCCAGCAGTTTACAGGGACCTATGAACACTGAAGCTTTCTTT
TRBD2	TRBV12-3/TRBV12-4	-	TRBJ2-3	13	CALGGRGTDTQYF	TGTGCCTTGGGGGGGAGGGGCACAGATACGCAGTATTTT